The 13 T cell receptor beta chains reported below all come from one sample, sequenced in a study of siplizumab effects on memory and regulatory T cells. TCRdb keeps only in-frame clones here, not all; method: immunoSEQ multiplex PCR. The sample includes 45,000 to 50,000 clones, roughly 87% seen only once; the top ten take 0.35%. Sequencing was done on a sample of naive CD8+ T cells sorted from blood. The receptors were sampled from a human donor in good health.

The chain recombines TRBV2 with TRBJ1-1, with TRBD1 identical over 9 bases. Trimming took 6 bases from V and 4 from J; bases not matched to a gene: 0. CDR1 is SNHLY and CDR2 is FYNNEI in the germline V gene. The CDR3 contains 12 residues. CDR3 nucleotide sequence: TGTGCCAGCAGGACAGGGGGCACTGAAGCTTTCTTT. It is translated as CASRTGGTEAFF.

There are a few counts of this clone. The rearrangement joins TRBV30 to TRBJ1-1; D ambiguous. Germline V gives CDR1 GTSNPN, CDR2 SVGIG (reference sequence). This CDR3 contains 15 residues. Trimming pared 2 bases from V and 0 bases from J, leaving 13 bases between. CDR3 amino acids: CAWSSWEGMNTEAFF. The CDR3 DNA reads as TGTGCCTGGAGTTCGTGGGAGGGCATGAACACTGAAGCTTTCTTT.

The chain has TRBV30 and TRBJ2-1, with D maybe TRBD2 (5 bases). There are 14 residues in the CDR3. Germline CDR1 is GTSNPN and CDR2 is SVGIG (reference sequence). The V end was cut by 8 bases, the J end by 4 bases, with 18 bases between. The CDR3 reads CAAVPSGVYNEQFF. In DNA form, the CDR3 reads TGTGCCGCCGTACCGAGCGGAGTATACAATGAGCAGTTCTTC.

The genes are TRBV12-5 and TRBJ2-3; TRBD2 might be the D (6 bases). The CDR3 length is 15 residues. V dropped 5 bases and J dropped 2 bases, with 14 bases sitting between them. CDR1 LGHNT and CDR2 FRNRAP come from the germline V gene. CDR3 residues: CASGDPGAFTDTQYF. CDR3 nucleotide sequence: TGTGCTAGTGGTGATCCGGGAGCGTTCACAGATACGCAGTATTTT.

V gene TRBV2 combines with J gene TRBJ2-7; D might be TRBD2 (6 bases). The ends were cut back, 6 bases at V and 0 bases at J, with 15 bases in the middle. The CDR3 totals 15 residues. Germline-derived CDR1 and CDR2 are SNHLY and FYNNEI. CDR3 sequence (DNA): TGTGCCAGCAGCGCGGGGCACAGGAGCTCCTACGAGCAGTACTTC. Encoded protein: CASSAGHRSSYEQYF.

This chain uses TRBV5-1 with TRBJ2-1; possible D gene TRBD2, 6 bases. From germline, CDR1 is SGHRS and CDR2 YFSETQ. V was shortened by 5 bases and J by 5 bases, with 20 bases between the two germline ends. There are 16 residues in the CDR3. In DNA form, the CDR3 reads TGCGCCAGCAGATTTACCGGGACTTTTCCTCACAATGAGCAGTTCTTC. It translates to CASRFTGTFPHNEQFF.

This clone came up a few times. This chain joins TRBV27 and TRBJ1-5; the D is unclear. The CDR3 runs to 13 residues. V was shortened by 5 bases and J by 9 bases, with 14 bases between the two germline ends. Germline V gene lookup returns CDR1 MNHEY and CDR2 SMNVEV (reference sequence). The CDR3 reads CASSLGFPWPQHF. In DNA form, the CDR3 reads TGTGCCAGCAGTCTTGGGTTTCCTTGGCCCCAGCATTTT.

The V gene is TRBV29-1, the J gene TRBJ2-1; TRBD2 agrees at 8 bases. V lost 7 bases to trimming and J lost 7 bases; unmatched junction nucleotides: 6. The CDR3 has 12 residues. Germline-derived CDR1 and CDR2 are SQVTM and ANQGSEA. The CDR3 loop is CSAYTGGNEQFF. The CDR3 region has the DNA TGCAGCGCATACACGGGGGGGAATGAGCAGTTCTTC.

This clone is a singleton in its sample. The gene calls are TRBV5-4 and TRBJ2-1, with 8 bases that match TRBD1. The CDR3 spans 19 residues. Per germline, CDR1 SGHNT and CDR2 YYREEE (reference sequence). Losses at the gene ends were 4 bases for V and 5 bases for J; bases not matched to a gene: 20. The CDR3 sequence is CASSTPGGQGPTVDNEQFF. CDR3 bases: TGTGCCAGCAGCACACCAGGGGGCCAGGGTCCCACGGTAGACAATGAGCAGTTCTTC.

In this sample, this clone turned up once. V is TRBV4-1 and J is TRBJ2-5, with D perhaps matching TRBD1 (6 bases). The CDR3 is made up of 14 amino acids. The germline V and J ends were trimmed by 4 bases and 2 bases, with 11 bases remaining between them. Germline loops: CDR1 MGHRA, CDR2 YSYEKL. This CDR3 reads CASSPRGQQETQYF. The DNA of the CDR3 is TGCGCCAGCAGCCCCAGGGGTCAACAAGAGACCCAGTACTTC.

This rearrangement joins TRBV5-6 to TRBJ2-3; D is possibly TRBD1 or TRBD2 (5 bases each). The germline V gene encodes CDR1 SGHDT and CDR2 YYEEEE. CDR3 length equals 15 residues. V was shortened by 0 bases and J by 4 bases, with 12 bases between the two germline ends. The CDR3 DNA reads TGTGCCAGCAGCTTGGTCGGGGCCTGGGCAGATACGCAGTATTTT. Translating it yields CASSLVGAWADTQYF.

The chain carries TRBV14 and TRBJ1-2; D might be TRBD1 (6 bases). V dropped 0 bases and J dropped 1 base, with 30 bases sitting between them. The CDR3 totals 22 residues. Germline CDR1 reads SGHDN; CDR2 reads FVKESK. The CDR3 bases are TGTGCCAGCAGCCAAGATAACAGGGAGTGGGGATTCTTATGGGACGTTAACTATGGCTACACCTTC. Amino acids: CASSQDNREWGFLWDVNYGYTF.

V is TRBV5-5 and J is TRBJ1-5, with 7 bases identical to TRBD1. The J segment lost 4 bases and the V segment lost 4 bases, leaving 5 bases of the junction unmatched. The CDR3 is 14 residues long. Germline CDR1 and CDR2: SGHKS and YYEKEE (reference sequence). The CDR3 is CASSPRQGNQPQHF. The CDR3, as DNA: TGTGCCAGCAGCCCACGACAGGGTAATCAGCCCCAGCATTTT.